The 30 T cell receptor beta chains below come from one sample, sequenced in a study of T cell changes during pregnancy in multiple sclerosis (dated by TCRdb to between 2018 and 2021). The library was produced with the immunoSEQ multiplex PCR assay. Sourced from immuneACCESS, this table was stored by TCRdb with only in-frame sequences that have V and J called. A share of the clones is absent; for the studies checked, an unresolved V gene accounts for under half, and the remainder has no known explanation. Counted in this sample were more than 70,000 clones; 90% to 95% of them appeared once. The ten top clones hold around 1.8% of the sample. Sequences were derived from peripheral blood, sampled after pregnancy. These receptors were obtained from a female donor in good health, enrolled as a control in a pregnancy study.

The chain couples TRBV9 to TRBJ1-2; D remains unclear. The V and J ends lost 1 base and 1 base respectively, with 2 bases between them. Germline CDR1 and CDR2: SGDLS and YYNGEE. The CDR3 contains 12 residues. CDR3 in DNA: TGTGCCAGCAGCGTACTTAACTATGGCTACACCTTC. As protein: CASSVLNYGYTF.

The rearrangement uses TRBV4-3 and TRBJ1-1, with D possibly TRBD1 on 6 matching bases. Deletions cut 3 bases from V and 7 bases from J, with 18 bases between. Germline CDR1 LGHNA, CDR2 YSLEER. The CDR3 runs 15 residues. The CDR3 sequence: CASSQAASKGVEAFF. The CDR3 nucleotides are TGCGCCAGCAGCCAGGCAGCGTCGAAGGGGGTTGAAGCTTTCTTT.

Here the CDR3 reads CASSLRQGIDGYTF. The CDR3 DNA reads as TGTGCCAGCAGCTTAAGACAGGGTATCGATGGCTACACCTTC. The chain has TRBV11-1 and TRBJ1-2; 7 bases align to TRBD1. The CDR3 runs to 14 residues. J was trimmed by 6 bases and V by 2 bases; bases with no gene match: 6. Germline V lookup: CDR1 SGHAT, CDR2 FQDESV (reference sequence).

This clone is a singleton in its sample. V gene TRBV7-9 combines with J gene TRBJ2-3; the D gene is possibly TRBD1 (5 bases). From germline, CDR1 is SEHNR and CDR2 FQNEAQ (reference sequence). V dropped 3 bases and J dropped 0 bases, with 7 bases sitting between them. CDR3 size: 14 residues. CDR3 amino acids: CASSLGLSTDTQYF. CDR3 sequence (DNA): TGTGCCAGCAGCTTGGGGCTGAGCACAGATACGCAGTATTTT.

The gene calls are TRBV19 and TRBJ1-1, with D maybe TRBD1 (5 bases). The CDR3 is made up of 13 amino acids. Germline V lookup: CDR1 LNHDA, CDR2 SQIVND (reference sequence). Trimming stripped 4 bases from V and 10 bases from J, with 16 bases between. The CDR3 DNA reads TGTGCCAGTAGTAAGGGGCAAGGAGTCGCAGCTTTCTTT. As protein: CASSKGQGVAAFF.

The chain couples TRBV27 to TRBJ2-1, with 13 bases identical to TRBD2. There are 16 residues in the CDR3. V gave up 4 bases and J gave up 6 bases; unmatched junction bases: 6. Germline V gene sequence: CDR1 MNHEY, CDR2 SMNVEV (reference sequence). DNA of the CDR3: TGTGCCAGCAGTTCGCCGGGACTAGCGGGGTTCAATGAGCAGTTCTTC. It translates to CASSSPGLAGFNEQFF.

The V call is TRBV18, the J call TRBJ1-2, with 7 positions matching TRBD1. The CDR3 totals 13 residues. Germline-derived CDR1 and CDR2 are KGHSH and LQKENI. Trimming at V came to 2 bases and at J to 3 bases, leaving 0 bases not matched to a gene. CDR3: CASSPTGDYGYTF. CDR3 nucleotides: TGTGCCAGCTCACCAACAGGGGACTATGGCTACACCTTC.

The chain has TRBV18 and TRBJ2-3, with 7 positions matching TRBD1. With V trimmed by 8 bases and J by 8 bases, 7 bases remained unmatched. CDR3 size: 12 residues. The germline CDR1 and CDR2 sequences are KGHSH and LQKENI. CDR3 in DNA: TGTGCCAGCGGACAGGCCCTAGTTACGCAGTATTTT. Amino acid sequence: CASGQALVTQYF.

The chain carries TRBV15 and TRBJ1-1; D remains ambiguous. The V gene lost 0 bases and the J gene lost 0 bases, with 8 bases spanning the gap. This CDR3 has 15 amino acids. Germline CDR1 LNHNV, CDR2 YYDKDF (reference sequence). The CDR3 spells CATSRDRQMNTEAFF. CDR3 nucleotides: TGTGCCACCAGCAGAGATAGACAAATGAACACTGAAGCTTTCTTT.

This clone was observed a handful of times. V is TRBV14 and J is TRBJ1-1, with D unresolved. The germline V and J ends were trimmed by 4 bases and 0 bases, with 6 bases remaining between them. The CDR3 totals 13 residues. Looked up from germline, CDR1 is SGHDN and CDR2 is FVKESK. CDR3 in DNA: TGTGCCAGCAGCCGCCCTATGAACACTGAAGCTTTCTTT. This sequence encodes CASSRPMNTEAFF.

CDR3 sequence: CASSPRQGRGTEAFF. CDR3 sequence (DNA): TGTGCCAGCAGCCCCCGACAGGGTAGGGGAACTGAAGCTTTCTTT. This chain uses TRBV7-2 with TRBJ1-1, with 7 bases matching TRBD1. V trimming: 5 bases; J trimming: 5 bases; junction bases outside the gene matches: 11. CDR3 size: 15 residues. Germline V gives CDR1 SGHTA, CDR2 FQGNSA.

The rearrangement uses TRBV7-2 and TRBJ1-1, with D possibly matching TRBD1 (5 bases). The V gene's germline CDR1 is SGHTA and CDR2 FQGNSA. The CDR3 is 17 amino acids. The V end lost 1 base, the J end lost 1 base, and 16 bases lay between the germline ends. Here the CDR3 reads CASSLGPREGANTEAFF. The CDR3 region has the DNA TGTGCCAGCAGCTTAGGGCCCAGGGAGGGCGCGAACACTGAAGCTTTCTTT.

This chain uses TRBV11-2 with TRBJ1-2, with 7 bases lining up with TRBD1. Germline lookup yields CDR1 SGHAT and CDR2 FQNNGV. J was trimmed by 0 bases and V by 7 bases; bases with no gene match: 5. The CDR3 extends over 14 amino acids. The CDR3 loop is CASTRQGANYGYTF. The DNA for the CDR3 is TGTGCCAGCACCAGACAGGGAGCTAACTATGGCTACACCTTC.

The chain carries TRBV5-4 and TRBJ2-7, with no clear D. V was clipped by 3 bases and J by 0 bases, with 7 bases between them. The CDR3 totals 13 residues. Germline loops: CDR1 SGHNT, CDR2 YYREEE (reference sequence). This CDR3 reads CASSSKSSYEQYF. DNA for the CDR3: TGTGCCAGCAGCTCCAAGAGCTCCTACGAGCAGTACTTC.

The gene calls are TRBV7-2 and TRBJ1-1; D remains unclear. The germline V and J ends were trimmed by 3 bases and 0 bases, with 11 bases remaining between them. Germline lookup yields CDR1 SGHTA and CDR2 FQGNSA. The CDR3 has 15 residues. The CDR3: CASSFVPVMNTEAFF. The CDR3 DNA is TGTGCCAGCAGCTTTGTCCCCGTAATGAACACTGAAGCTTTCTTT.

The chain employs TRBV29-1 and TRBJ1-2; D remains ambiguous. Trimming pared 4 bases from V and 6 bases from J, leaving 15 bases between. Germline V gives CDR1 SQVTM, CDR2 ANQGSEA. This CDR3 region has 13 residues. The CDR3 loop is CSVVRVGGHGYTF. CDR3 DNA sequence: TGCAGCGTTGTGAGGGTCGGTGGGCATGGCTACACCTTC.

This clone has just one count. The chain has TRBV13 and TRBJ1-1, with TRBD1 identical over 9 bases. Germline V gives CDR1 PRHDT, CDR2 FYEKMQ (reference sequence). V lost 3 bases and J lost 3; bases outside the gene matches: 2. The CDR3 is 14 amino acids. The CDR3 bases are TGTGCCAGCAGCTTCCGGGACAGGGACACTGAAGCTTTCTTT. This gives the protein CASSFRDRDTEAFF.

The rearrangement links TRBV5-1 to TRBJ1-1, with D possibly TRBD1 on 6 matching bases. The CDR3 is 14 residues long. Germline V lookup: CDR1 SGHRS, CDR2 YFSETQ. Trimming took 3 bases from V and 0 from J, leaving 9 bases between them. As DNA, the CDR3 is TGCGCCAGCAGCTCGGACAGCTTGAACACTGAAGCTTTCTTT. This encodes CASSSDSLNTEAFF.

The chain combines TRBV7-6 with TRBJ1-1; TRBD1 agrees at 8 bases. The V segment lost 0 bases and the J segment 8 bases; nucleotides outside the gene matches: 2. Germline loops: CDR1 SGHVS, CDR2 FNYEAQ. The CDR3 contains 13 residues. CDR3: CASSLARDREAFF. CDR3 bases: TGTGCCAGCAGCTTAGCGAGGGACAGGGAAGCTTTCTTT.

The CDR3 protein is CASSRQGYGYTF. The CDR3 DNA reads as TGTGCCAGTAGCCGGCAGGGCTATGGCTACACCTTC. The chain links TRBV19 to TRBJ1-2, with D possibly TRBD1 on 5 matching bases. V was trimmed by 6 bases and J by 4 bases, leaving 9 bases between them. From germline, CDR1 is LNHDA and CDR2 SQIVND (reference sequence). The CDR3 is made up of 12 amino acids.

The CDR3 here is CASSPPSGLAGPETQYF. The CDR3 bases are TGTGCCAGCAGCCCACCCTCGGGACTAGCGGGGCCGGAGACCCAGTACTTC. This sequence joins TRBV7-8 and TRBJ2-5, with 13 bases identical to TRBD2. Germline values: CDR1 SGHVS, CDR2 FQNEAQ. V gave up 5 bases and J gave up 5 bases; unmatched junction bases: 11. The CDR3 is 17 amino acids.

This sequence joins TRBV7-8 and TRBJ1-2; 9 bases map to TRBD1. The length of the CDR3 is 14 residues. With 5 bases clipped from V and 4 bases from J, the junction kept 5 bases outside the gene matches. Germline CDR1 and CDR2: SGHVS and FQNEAQ. The CDR3 region is CASSPGTGLYGYTF. CDR3 nucleotide sequence: TGTGCCAGCAGCCCGGGGACAGGGCTCTATGGCTACACCTTC.

This chain joins TRBV6-5 and TRBJ2-1; D unclear. Germline V gives CDR1 MNHEY, CDR2 SVGAGI. V shed 0 bases and J shed 0 bases, with 9 bases lying between them. This CDR3 spans 16 amino acids. The CDR3 DNA is TGTGCCAGCAGTTACTCTTTCGTCGGCTCCTACAATGAGCAGTTCTTC. Its translation is CASSYSFVGSYNEQFF.

The V and J genes are TRBV28 and TRBJ2-2, with D possibly TRBD1 on 5 matching bases. CDR3 length: 14 amino acids. The V end was cut by 6 bases, the J end by 6 bases, with 14 bases between. Germline V gene lookup returns CDR1 MDHEN and CDR2 SYDVKM. DNA for the CDR3: TGTGCCAGCAGCCCCCAGGGTTTAGCCGGGGAGCTGTTTTTT. This sequence encodes CASSPQGLAGELFF.

This clone was detected only once. The chain employs TRBV28 and TRBJ2-5; the D is unclear. Looked up from germline, CDR1 is MDHEN and CDR2 is SYDVKM. The CDR3 has 12 residues. Between the trimmed V and J ends, which lost 6 bases and 7 bases, there was a span of 12 bases. CDR3 protein: CASSSVIGTQYF. Written as DNA, the CDR3 is TGTGCCAGCAGCAGCGTTATTGGGACCCAGTACTTC.

This chain connects TRBV7-9 to TRBJ1-1; a possible D gene is TRBD1 (6 bases). The germline V gene encodes CDR1 SEHNR and CDR2 FQNEAQ (reference sequence). The CDR3 is made up of 19 amino acids. Trimming left V 3 bases short and J 5 bases short, with 28 bases between. In nucleotides, the CDR3 is TGTGCCAGCAGCTTCTCTATACGGGCCCCAGGGCAGGGGACGACTGAAGCTTTCTTT. It yields the protein CASSFSIRAPGQGTTEAFF.

This clone appeared once. The chain employs TRBV6-4 and TRBJ2-3; 7 nucleotides align to TRBD2. This CDR3 comprises 14 residues. Germline CDR1 MRHNA, CDR2 SNTAGT. The J segment lost 1 base and the V segment lost 6 bases, leaving 4 bases of the junction unmatched. DNA of the CDR3: TGTGCCAGCAGCCAAAGCGGGGGCACAGATACGCAGTATTTT. It codes for CASSQSGGTDTQYF.

V usage is TRBV7-9 and J usage is TRBJ2-1; maybe TRBD2 (7 bases). Looked up from germline, CDR1 is SEHNR and CDR2 is FQNEAQ (reference sequence). Trimming removed 1 base at V and 1 base at J, with 11 bases between. CDR3 length equals 16 residues. This CDR3 is CASSLGGGRSYNEQFF. In DNA, the CDR3 is TGTGCCAGCAGCTTAGGGGGGGGGCGATCCTACAATGAGCAGTTCTTC.

The gene calls are TRBV7-2 and TRBJ2-7, with D possibly being TRBD1 (6 bases). CDR1 and CDR2 (germline): SGHTA, FQGNSA. The length of the CDR3 is 13 residues. The V end was cut by 8 bases, the J end by 0 bases, with 11 bases between. The CDR3 sequence: CASLRTDSYEQYF. DNA of the CDR3: TGTGCCAGCCTTAGGACAGACTCCTACGAGCAGTACTTC. The whole variable domain, remainder taken from reference TRBV7-2 and TRBJ2-7, is GAGVSQSPSNKVTEKGKDVELRCDPISGHTALYWYRQSLGQGLEFLIYFQGNSAPDKSGLPSDRFSAERTGGSVSTLTIQRTQQEDSAVYLCASLRTDSYEQYFGPGTRLTVT.

The chain uses TRBV6-1 and TRBJ1-1; 7 nucleotides match TRBD1. The V and J ends lost 6 bases and 2 bases, in that order; junction bases with no gene match: 3. Germline V lookup: CDR1 MNHNS, CDR2 SASEGT. This CDR3 spans 13 amino acids. This CDR3 reads CASRDRDNTEAFF. The CDR3, as DNA: TGTGCCAGCAGAGACAGGGACAACACTGAAGCTTTCTTT.